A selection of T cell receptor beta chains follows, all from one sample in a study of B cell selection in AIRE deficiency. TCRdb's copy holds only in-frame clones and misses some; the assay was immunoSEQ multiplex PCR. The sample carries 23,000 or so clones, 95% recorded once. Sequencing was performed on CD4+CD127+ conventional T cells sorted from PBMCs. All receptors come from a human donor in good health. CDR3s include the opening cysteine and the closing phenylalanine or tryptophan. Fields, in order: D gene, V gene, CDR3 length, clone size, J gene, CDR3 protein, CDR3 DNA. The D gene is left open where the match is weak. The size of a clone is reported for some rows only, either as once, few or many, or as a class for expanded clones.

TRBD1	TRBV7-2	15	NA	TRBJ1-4	CASSNTGGSDEKLFF	TGTGCCAGCAGCAATACAGGGGGTTCGGATGAAAAACTGTTTTTT
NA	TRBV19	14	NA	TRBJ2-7	CASSMDRSSYEQYF	TGTGCCAGTAGTATGGACCGTAGCTCCTACGAGCAGTACTTC
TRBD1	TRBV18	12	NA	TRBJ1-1	CASSPQGAKAFF	TGTGCCAGCTCACCACAGGGGGCGAAAGCTTTCTTT
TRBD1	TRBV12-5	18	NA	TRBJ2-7	CASGLVPLRQGFSYEQYF	TGTGCTAGTGGTTTGGTACCCCTAAGACAGGGTTTTTCCTACGAGCAGTACTTC
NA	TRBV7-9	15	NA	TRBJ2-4	CASSSYRDTKNIQYF	TGTGCCAGCAGCTCGTACCGGGACACCAAAAACATTCAGTACTTC
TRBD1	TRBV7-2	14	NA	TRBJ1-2	CASSWDRGPYGYTF	TGTGCCAGCAGCTGGGACAGGGGGCCTTATGGCTACACCTTC
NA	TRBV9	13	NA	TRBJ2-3	CASNELSTDTQYF	TGTGCCAGCAACGAGTTAAGCACAGATACGCAGTATTTT
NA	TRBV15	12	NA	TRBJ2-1	CATSSGGHEQFF	TGTGCCACCAGCAGCGGAGGCCATGAGCAGTTCTTC
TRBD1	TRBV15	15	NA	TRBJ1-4	CATSRETGSKEKLFF	TGTGCCACCAGCAGAGAGACAGGGTCTAAGGAAAAACTGTTTTTT
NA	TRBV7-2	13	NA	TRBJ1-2	CASSLEGDYGYTF	TGTGCCAGCAGCTTAGAGGGAGACTATGGCTACACCTTC
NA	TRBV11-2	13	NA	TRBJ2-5	CASSFGEGETQYF	TGTGCCAGCAGCTTCGGAGAGGGAGAGACCCAGTACTTC
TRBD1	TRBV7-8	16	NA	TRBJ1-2	CASSLGTGGRDYGYTF	TGTGCCAGCAGCTTGGGGACAGGGGGCCGGGACTATGGCTACACCTTC
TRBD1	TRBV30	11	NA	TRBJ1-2	CAWSAGGGYTF	TGTGCCTGGAGCGCAGGGGGTGGCTACACCTTC
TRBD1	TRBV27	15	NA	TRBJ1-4	CASSQDRVSNEKLFF	TGTGCCAGCAGTCAAGACAGGGTGTCTAATGAAAAACTGTTTTTT
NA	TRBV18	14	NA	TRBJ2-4	CASSQGQAKNIQYF	TGTGCCAGCTCACAGGGACAAGCCAAAAACATTCAGTACTTC
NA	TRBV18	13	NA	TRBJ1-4	CASSGDTDEKLFF	TGTGCCAGCTCAGGGGATACGGATGAAAAACTGTTTTTT
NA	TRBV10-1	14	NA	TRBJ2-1	CASSESILQNEQFF	TGCGCCAGCAGTGAGTCGATCTTGCAGAATGAGCAGTTCTTC
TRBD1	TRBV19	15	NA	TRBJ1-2	CASSIGTGGGYGYTF	TGTGCCAGTAGTATTGGGACAGGGGGCGGCTATGGCTACACCTTC
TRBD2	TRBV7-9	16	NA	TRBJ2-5	CASSPWVSSGEETQYF	TGTGCCAGCAGCCCCTGGGTATCTAGCGGGGAAGAGACCCAGTACTTC
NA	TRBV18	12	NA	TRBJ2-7	CASSRYEDEQYF	TGTGCCAGCTCACGTTATGAGGACGAGCAGTACTTC
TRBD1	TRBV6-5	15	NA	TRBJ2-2	CASSYQNPGQGKLFF	TGTGCCAGCAGTTATCAGAACCCGGGACAGGGGAAGCTGTTTTTT
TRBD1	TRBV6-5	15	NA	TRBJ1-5	CASSPPGQPNQPQHF	TGTGCCAGCAGCCCTCCGGGACAGCCTAATCAGCCCCAGCATTTT
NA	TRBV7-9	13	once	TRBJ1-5	CASSLGLGQPQHF	TGTGCCAGCAGCTTAGGCCTGGGTCAGCCCCAGCATTTT
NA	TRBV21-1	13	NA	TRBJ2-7	CARTGLAVYEQYF	TGTGCCCGGACGGGACTAGCGGTTTACGAGCAGTACTTC
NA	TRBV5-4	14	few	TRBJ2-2	CASTSLGTSGELFF	TGTGCCAGCACCTCACTCGGGACATCCGGGGAGCTGTTTTTT
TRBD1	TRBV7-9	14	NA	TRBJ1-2	CASSYPTGGYGYTF	TGTGCCAGCAGCTATCCCACAGGGGGCTATGGCTACACCTTC